The 10 T cell receptor beta chains below were found in one sample sequenced in a study of T cells after posttransplantation cyclophosphamide. Some clones are missing from TCRdb's copy, which holds only in-frame ones; the method was immunoSEQ multiplex PCR. The sample has about 13,000 clones; approximately 82% are singletons. Sequences were obtained from memory CD4+ T cells sorted from PBMCs. The receptors were gathered from a man aged 50 or older in good health, CMV-negative, and a related stem cell transplant donor.

V gene TRBV7-2 combines with J gene TRBJ2-7; TRBD2 is a possible D gene (5 bases). V was clipped by 7 bases and J by 0 bases, with 13 bases between them. This CDR3 is 14 amino acids long. Germline V gene lookup returns CDR1 SGHTA and CDR2 FQGNSA. This CDR3 is CASTERAASYEQYF. The CDR3 DNA is TGTGCCAGCACCGAGAGGGCAGCCTCCTACGAGCAGTACTTC.

The table lists this clone with a few counts. The CDR3 DNA is TGTGCCAGCAGCTTAGTTAGCGGGAGCGGGTACGAGCAGTACTTC. The encoded protein is CASSLVSGSGYEQYF. The V call is TRBV7-8, the J call TRBJ2-7; the match to TRBD2 covers 9 bases. Germline values: CDR1 SGHVS, CDR2 FQNEAQ. Trimming took 1 base from V and 4 from J; bases not matched to a gene: 5. The CDR3 is made up of 15 amino acids.

The V gene is TRBV6-6, the J gene TRBJ2-6; TRBD1 matches at 9 bases. J lost 12 bases, V lost 6 bases, and 12 bases had no gene match. This CDR3 is 15 amino acids long. Germline V lookup: CDR1 MNHNY, CDR2 SVGAGI (reference sequence). CDR3 amino acids: CASRQTGGGTPVLTF. The CDR3 DNA follows: TGTGCCAGCAGACAAACAGGGGGCGGTACTCCCGTCCTGACTTTC.

The chain combines TRBV29-1 with TRBJ2-3; TRBD2 aligns across 14 bases. V was pared by 1 base and J by 1 base, with 4 bases of the junction left unmatched. From germline, CDR1 is SQVTM and CDR2 ANQGSEA. This CDR3 has 17 amino acids. CDR3 sequence reads: CSVEGLAGGIGTDTQYF. The CDR3, as DNA: TGCAGCGTTGAAGGACTAGCGGGAGGGATAGGCACAGATACGCAGTATTTT.

This chain links TRBV5-5 with TRBJ1-1; 11 nucleotides agree with TRBD1. Trimming cost V 4 bases and J 7 bases; bases outside gene matches: 6. CDR1 is SGHKS, CDR2 YYEKEE, per germline (reference sequence). This CDR3 is built from 14 residues. The CDR3 here is CASSVSGQGVEAFF. The CDR3 nucleotides read TGTGCCAGCAGCGTGTCGGGACAGGGGGTTGAAGCTTTCTTT.

This clone was seen a single time. The chain recombines TRBV9 with TRBJ1-3, with D possibly TRBD1 on 5 matching bases. V lost 6 bases to trimming and J lost 2 bases, with 9 bases between them. The CDR3 is 13 residues long. CDR1 and CDR2 from the germline V gene are SGDLS and YYNGEE. In DNA, the CDR3 is TGTGCCAGCACAGGGATGGCTGGAAACACCATATATTTT. This sequence encodes CASTGMAGNTIYF. Complete variable domain (other parts from reference TRBV9 and TRBJ1-3): DSGVTQTPKHLITATGQRVTLRCSPRSGDLSVYWYQQSLDQGLQFLIQYYNGEERAKGNILERFSAQQFPDLHSELNLSSLELGDSALYFCASTGMAGNTIYFGEGSWLTVV.

The V call is TRBV2, the J call TRBJ1-3; TRBD1 aligns across 8 bases. CDR1 and CDR2 from the germline V gene are SNHLY and FYNNEI. The junction had 8 bases not matched to a gene; V was cut back by 9 bases and J by 4 bases. This CDR3 is 14 amino acids long. CDR3 DNA sequence: TGTGCCAGTAAAGGACAGGGTCCGGGAAACACCATATATTTT. It specifies CASKGQGPGNTIYF.

The CDR3 region is CASSRTSGVTDTQYF. For the CDR3, the DNA is TGTGCCAGCAGTCGGACTAGCGGAGTCACAGATACGCAGTATTTT. The chain is built from TRBV2 and TRBJ2-3; 10 nucleotides match TRBD2. The CDR3 is 15 amino acids. With V trimmed by 5 bases and J by 2 bases, 4 bases remained unmatched. Germline lookup yields CDR1 SNHLY and CDR2 FYNNEI.

The J gene is TRBJ2-5, the V gene TRBV11-2, with 11 bases aligning to TRBD2. The CDR3 is 16 residues long. J was trimmed by 5 bases and V by 4 bases; bases with no gene match: 9. Looked up from germline, CDR1 is SGHAT and CDR2 is FQNNGV. DNA for the CDR3: TGTGCCAGCAGCTCCCTTAGCGGGAGGGCCGGGGAGACCCAGTACTTC. Translation: CASSSLSGRAGETQYF.

V usage is TRBV7-9 and J usage is TRBJ1-4; unclear D gene. The germline V and J ends were trimmed by 7 bases and 0 bases, with 9 bases remaining between them. Germline loops: CDR1 SEHNR, CDR2 FQNEAQ (reference sequence). The CDR3 has 14 amino acids. CDR3: CASTDTTTNEKLFF. The CDR3 region has the DNA TGTGCCAGCACAGACACCACAACTAATGAAAAACTGTTTTTT.